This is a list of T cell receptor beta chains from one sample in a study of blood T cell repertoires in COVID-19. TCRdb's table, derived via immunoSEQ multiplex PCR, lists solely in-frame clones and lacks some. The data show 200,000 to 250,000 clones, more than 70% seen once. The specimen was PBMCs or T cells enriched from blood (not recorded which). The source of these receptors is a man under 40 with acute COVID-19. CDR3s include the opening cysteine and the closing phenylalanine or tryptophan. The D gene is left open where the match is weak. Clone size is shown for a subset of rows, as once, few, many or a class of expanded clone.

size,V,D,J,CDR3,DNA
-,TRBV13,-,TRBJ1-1,CASSQGFEAFF,TGTGCCAGCAGCCAGGGATTTGAAGCTTTCTTT
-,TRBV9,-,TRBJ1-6,CASSVGGYGSPLHF,TGTGCCAGCAGCGTTGGGGGGTACGGTTCACCCCTCCACTTT
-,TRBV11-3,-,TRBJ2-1,CASSSITYSYNEQFF,TGTGCCAGCAGCTCCATCACCTACTCCTACAATGAGCAGTTCTTC
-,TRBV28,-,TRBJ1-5,CASLVGTQNQPQHF,TGTGCCAGTCTGGTCGGGACTCAAAATCAGCCCCAGCATTTT
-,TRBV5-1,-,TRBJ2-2,CASSLSTTGELFF,TGCGCCAGCAGCCTAAGTACCACCGGGGAGCTGTTTTTT
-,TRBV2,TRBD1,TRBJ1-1,CARGQMNTEAFF,TGTGCCAGGGGACAGATGAACACTGAAGCTTTCTTT
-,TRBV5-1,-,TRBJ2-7,CASSGSLSSAEQYF,TGCGCCAGCAGCGGGAGCCTTAGCTCTGCCGAGCAGTACTTC
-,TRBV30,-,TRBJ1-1,CASRQTKLNTEAFF,TGTGCCTCCCGACAGACCAAGCTGAACACTGAAGCTTTCTTT
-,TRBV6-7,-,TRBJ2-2,CASSYCFGRTNTGELFF,TGTGCCAGCAGTTACTGCTTCGGGAGAACGAACACCGGGGAGCTGTTTTTT
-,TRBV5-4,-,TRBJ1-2,CASTLSGVYNYGYTF,TGTGCCAGCACCCTTTCGGGGGTATACAACTATGGCTACACCTTC
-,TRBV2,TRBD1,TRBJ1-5,CASSAGTANQPQHF,TGTGCCAGCAGCGCCGGGACAGCCAATCAGCCCCAGCATTTT
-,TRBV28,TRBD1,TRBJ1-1,CASSFRGLNTEAFF,TGTGCCAGCAGTTTCAGGGGGCTGAACACTGAAGCTTTCTTT
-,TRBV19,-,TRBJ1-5,CASSLAGNQPQHF,TGTGCCAGTAGTTTAGCGGGGAACCAGCCCCAGCATTTT
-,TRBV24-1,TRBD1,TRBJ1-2,CATSVAGGAGYTF,TGTGCCACCAGTGTAGCAGGGGGCGCGGGCTACACCTTC
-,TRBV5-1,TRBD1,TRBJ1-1,CASSLSRDSLSVNTEAFF,TGCGCCAGCAGCTTATCCCGGGACAGCCTCTCGGTGAACACTGAAGCTTTCTTT
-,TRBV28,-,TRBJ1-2,CASSLLQGPYGYTF,TGTGCCAGCAGTCTCCTACAGGGTCCCTATGGCTACACCTTC
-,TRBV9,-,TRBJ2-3,CASSAEGSSTDTQYF,TGTGCCAGCAGTGCGGAGGGATCTAGCACAGATACGCAGTATTTT
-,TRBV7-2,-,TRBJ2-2,CASSLTGPGELFF,TGTGCCAGCAGCTTAACAGGGCCCGGGGAGCTGTTTTTT
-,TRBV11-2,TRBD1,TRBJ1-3,CASSPTGGTGNTIYF,TGTGCCAGCAGCCCGACAGGGGGCACAGGAAACACCATATATTTT
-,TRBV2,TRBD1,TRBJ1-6,CASRDTGGAGSPLHF,TGTGCCAGCAGGGATACAGGGGGCGCGGGATCACCCCTCCACTTT
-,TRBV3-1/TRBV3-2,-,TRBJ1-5,CASSQESSVQPQHF,TGTGCCAGCAGCCAAGAGTCGTCGGTACAGCCCCAGCATTTT
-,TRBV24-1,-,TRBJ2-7,CATTLCTGSRRTEQYF,TGTGCCACCACACTATGTACGGGGAGCCGGAGGACCGAGCAGTACTTC
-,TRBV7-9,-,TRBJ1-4,CASSSKFNRTNEKLFF,TGTGCCAGCAGCTCGAAATTTAACAGGACTAATGAAAAACTGTTTTTT
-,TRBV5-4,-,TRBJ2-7,CASSLDNSYEQYF,TGTGCCAGCAGCTTGGACAACTCCTACGAGCAGTACTTC
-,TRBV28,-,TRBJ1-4,CASSLGGRTNEKLFF,TGTGCCAGCAGTTTGGGGGGACGGACGAATGAAAAACTGTTTTTT
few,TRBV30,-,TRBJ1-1,CAWMGLPNTEAFF,TGTGCCTGGATGGGCTTACCGAACACTGAAGCTTTCTTT
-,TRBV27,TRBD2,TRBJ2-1,CASEGTSGEVF,TGTGCCAGCGAAGGGACTAGCGGAGAGGTCTTC
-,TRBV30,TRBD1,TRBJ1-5,CAWSKGQGYQPQHF,TGTGCCTGGAGCAAGGGACAGGGCTATCAGCCCCAGCATTTT
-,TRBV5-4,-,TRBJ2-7,CASSFRGLSSYEQYF,TGTGCCAGCAGCTTTAGGGGGTTAAGCTCCTACGAGCAGTACTTC
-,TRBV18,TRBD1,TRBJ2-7,CASSQGAQEAEQYF,TGTGCCAGCTCGCAGGGGGCGCAAGAGGCCGAGCAGTACTTC
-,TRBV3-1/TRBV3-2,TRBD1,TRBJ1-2,CASSQGATGDYGYTF,TGTGCCAGCAGCCAAGGTGCGACAGGGGACTATGGCTACACCTTC
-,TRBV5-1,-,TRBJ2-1,CASSFPGVAYNEQFF,TGCGCCAGCAGCTTCCCGGGGGTGGCCTACAATGAGCAGTTCTTC
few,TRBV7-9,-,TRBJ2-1,CASSSGLGNEQFF,TGTGCCAGCAGCTCGGGACTCGGCAATGAGCAGTTCTTC
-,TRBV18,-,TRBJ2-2,CASSPPTSSGTGELFF,TGTGCCAGCTCACCACCTACTAGCTCGGGCACCGGGGAGCTGTTTTTT
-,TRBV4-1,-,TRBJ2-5,CASSQGGPQETQYF,TGCGCCAGCAGCCAAGGGGGGCCCCAAGAGACCCAGTACTTC
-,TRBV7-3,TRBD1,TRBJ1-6,CASSSRQGPGSPLHF,TGTGCCAGCAGCTCCAGACAGGGGCCTGGCTCACCCCTCCACTTT
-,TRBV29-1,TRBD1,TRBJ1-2,CSVEDTGGSGYGYTF,TGCAGCGTTGAAGATACAGGGGGCTCGGGCTATGGCTACACCTTC
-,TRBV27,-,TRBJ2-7,CASSPLDRTYEQYF,TGTGCCAGCAGTCCGCTGGACAGAACCTACGAGCAGTACTTC
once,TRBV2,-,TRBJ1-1,CASRDRKAFF,TGTGCCAGCAGGGACAGAAAAGCTTTCTTT
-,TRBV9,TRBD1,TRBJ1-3,CASSTRGAEQGNTIYF,TGTGCCAGCAGCACCAGGGGGGCAGAGCAGGGAAACACCATATATTTT
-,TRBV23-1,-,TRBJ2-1,CASSQSSSGQVAYNEQFF,TGCGCCAGCAGTCAATCGAGTAGCGGACAAGTGGCCTACAATGAGCAGTTCTTC
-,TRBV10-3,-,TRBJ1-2,CAISTGLYGYTF,TGTGCCATCAGTACCGGACTCTATGGCTACACCTTC
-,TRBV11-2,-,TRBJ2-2,CASSLALTVGTGELFF,TGTGCCAGCAGCTTAGCCTTGACTGTAGGCACCGGGGAGCTGTTTTTT
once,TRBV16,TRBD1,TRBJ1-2,CASSLTTGLDGYTF,TGTGCCAGCAGCCTGACGACAGGGTTGGATGGCTACACCTTC
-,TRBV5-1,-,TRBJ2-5,CASSLEQVGETQYF,TGCGCCAGCAGCTTGGAACAGGTTGGGGAGACCCAGTACTTC
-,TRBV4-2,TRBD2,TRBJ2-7,CASSQASGASYEQYF,TGTGCCAGCAGCCAAGCTAGCGGGGCCTCCTACGAGCAGTACTTC
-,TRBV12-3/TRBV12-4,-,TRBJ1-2,CVLRSGYTF,TGTGTTTTGAGGTCCGGCTACACCTTC